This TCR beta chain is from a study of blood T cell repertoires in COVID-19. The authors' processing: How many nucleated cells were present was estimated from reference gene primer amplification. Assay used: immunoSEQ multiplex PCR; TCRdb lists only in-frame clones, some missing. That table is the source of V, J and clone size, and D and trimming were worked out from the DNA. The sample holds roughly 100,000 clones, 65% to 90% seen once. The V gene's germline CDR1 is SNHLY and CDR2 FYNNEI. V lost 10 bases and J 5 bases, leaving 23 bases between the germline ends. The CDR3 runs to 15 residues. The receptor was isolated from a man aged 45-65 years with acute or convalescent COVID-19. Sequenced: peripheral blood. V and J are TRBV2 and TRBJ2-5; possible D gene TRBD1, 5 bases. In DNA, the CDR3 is TGTGCCACTTCCGCTACAGGTGTCTACGGGGAGACCCAGTACTTC. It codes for CATSATGVYGETQYF. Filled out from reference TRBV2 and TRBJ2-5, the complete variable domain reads EPEVTQTPSHQVTQMGQEVILRCVPISNHLYFYWYRQILGQKVEFLVSFYNNEISEKSEIFDDQFSVERPDGSNFTLKIRSTKLEDSAMYFCATSATGVYGETQYFGPGTRLLVL.